This T cell receptor (beta chain) was sequenced for a study of shared clonotypes between healthy human individuals. This clone was detected a few times. The sample contains more than one DNA sequence encoding this CDR3. Measured with immunoSEQ multiplex PCR; TCRdb has only the in-frame clones, and not every one. The sample has about 980,000 clones; about 80% are singletons. Trimming removed 3 bases from V and 2 bases from J, with 7 bases in between. Germline loops: CDR1 SGHTA, CDR2 FQGNSA. The CDR3 has 13 amino acids. Source material: memory CD4+ T cells sorted from blood. Documented subset: CD45RA-negative fraction. The TCR was taken from a man between 18 and 35 years old in good health. V is TRBV7-2 and J is TRBJ1-1; D ambiguous. CDR3 residues: CASSFRENTEAFF. Written as DNA, the CDR3 is TGTGCCAGCAGCTTCAGAGAAAACACTGAAGCTTTCTTT.